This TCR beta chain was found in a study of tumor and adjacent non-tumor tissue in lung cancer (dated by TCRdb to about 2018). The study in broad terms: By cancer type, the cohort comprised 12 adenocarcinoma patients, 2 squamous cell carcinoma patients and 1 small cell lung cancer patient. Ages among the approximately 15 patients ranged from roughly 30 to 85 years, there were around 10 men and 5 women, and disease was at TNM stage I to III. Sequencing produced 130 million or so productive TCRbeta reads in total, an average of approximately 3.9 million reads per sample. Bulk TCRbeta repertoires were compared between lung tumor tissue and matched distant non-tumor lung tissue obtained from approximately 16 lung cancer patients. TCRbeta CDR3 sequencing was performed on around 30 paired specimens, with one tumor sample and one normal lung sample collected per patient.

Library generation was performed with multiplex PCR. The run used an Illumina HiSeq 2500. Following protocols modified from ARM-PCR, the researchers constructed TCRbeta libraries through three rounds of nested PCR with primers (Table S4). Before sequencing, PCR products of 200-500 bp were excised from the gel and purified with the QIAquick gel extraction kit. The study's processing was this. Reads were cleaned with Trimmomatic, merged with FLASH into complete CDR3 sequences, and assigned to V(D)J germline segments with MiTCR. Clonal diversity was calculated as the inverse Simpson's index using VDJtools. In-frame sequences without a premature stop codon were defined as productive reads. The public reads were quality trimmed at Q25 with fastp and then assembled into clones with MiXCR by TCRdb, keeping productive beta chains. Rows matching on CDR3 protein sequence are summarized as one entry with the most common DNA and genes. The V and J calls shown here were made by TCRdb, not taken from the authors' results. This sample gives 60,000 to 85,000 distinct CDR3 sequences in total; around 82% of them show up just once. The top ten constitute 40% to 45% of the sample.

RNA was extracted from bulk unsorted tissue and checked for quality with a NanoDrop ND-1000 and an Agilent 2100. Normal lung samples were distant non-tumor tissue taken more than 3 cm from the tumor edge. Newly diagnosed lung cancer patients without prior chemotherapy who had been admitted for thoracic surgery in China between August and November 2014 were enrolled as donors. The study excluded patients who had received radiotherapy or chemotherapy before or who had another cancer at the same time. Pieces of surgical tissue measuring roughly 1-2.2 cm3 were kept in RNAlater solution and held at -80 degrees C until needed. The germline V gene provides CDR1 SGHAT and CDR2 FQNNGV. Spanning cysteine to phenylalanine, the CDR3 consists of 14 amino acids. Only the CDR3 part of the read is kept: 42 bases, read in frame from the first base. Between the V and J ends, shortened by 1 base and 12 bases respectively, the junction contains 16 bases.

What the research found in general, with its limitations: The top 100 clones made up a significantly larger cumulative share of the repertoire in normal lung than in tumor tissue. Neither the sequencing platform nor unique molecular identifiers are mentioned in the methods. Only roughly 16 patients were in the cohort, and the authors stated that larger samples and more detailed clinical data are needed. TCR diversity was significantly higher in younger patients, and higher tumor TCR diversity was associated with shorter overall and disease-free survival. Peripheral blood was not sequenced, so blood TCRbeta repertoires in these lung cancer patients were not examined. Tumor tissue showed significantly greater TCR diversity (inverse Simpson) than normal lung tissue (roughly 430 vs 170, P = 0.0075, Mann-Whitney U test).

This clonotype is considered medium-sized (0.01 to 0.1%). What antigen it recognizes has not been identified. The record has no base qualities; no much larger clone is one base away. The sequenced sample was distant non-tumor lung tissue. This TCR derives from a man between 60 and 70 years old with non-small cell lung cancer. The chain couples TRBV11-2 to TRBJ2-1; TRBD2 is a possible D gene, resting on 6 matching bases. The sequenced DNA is TGTGCCAGCAGCTTAGGGCACTCAACGGGACTGCAGTTCTTC. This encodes CASSLGHSTGLQFF.